A selection of T cell receptor beta chains follows, all from one sample in a study of blood T cell repertoires in COVID-19. Only in-frame clones appear in the TCRdb table, and some are missing; sequencing was by immunoSEQ multiplex PCR. The profile shows fewer than 150,000 clones, about nine tenths of them singletons. Sequencing used peripheral blood. Receptor source: a man over 45 with active or convalescent COVID-19. Each CDR3 is given with its conserved first and last residue. Fields, in order: CDR3 protein, CDR3 DNA, clone size, J gene, V gene, D gene, CDR3 length. A D gene is named only where the DNA matches it firmly. Clone size appears in some rows only: once, few, many, or a class for an expanded clone.

CASSKEWEQVGRDTQYF	TGTGCCAGCAGCAAAGAGTGGGAACAGGTAGGGCGAGATACGCAGTATTTT	.	TRBJ2-3	TRBV21-1	.	17
CASSIARTGGETQYF	TGTGCCAGTAGTATAGCCCGGACAGGGGGGGAGACCCAGTACTTC	.	TRBJ2-5	TRBV19	TRBD1	15
CASSVQGGGYEQYF	TGTGCCAGTAGTGTACAGGGGGGAGGCTACGAGCAGTACTTC	.	TRBJ2-7	TRBV19	TRBD1	14
CASSVVSLAGGPTDTQYF	TGTGCCAGCAGCGTAGTTTCGCTAGCGGGAGGGCCGACAGATACGCAGTATTTT	.	TRBJ2-3	TRBV9	TRBD2	18
CASSLTGADGYTF	TGTGCCAGCAGCCTCACAGGGGCAGATGGCTACACCTTC	.	TRBJ1-2	TRBV11-2	TRBD1	13
CASSNRVGQPQHF	TGTGCCAGCAGCAACAGGGTAGGCCAGCCCCAGCATTTT	once	TRBJ1-5	TRBV27	.	13
CASSEYVGGNEKLFF	TGTGCCAGCAGCGAATACGTCGGGGGAAATGAAAAACTGTTTTTT	.	TRBJ1-4	TRBV9	.	15
CASSPGDREDQPQHF	TGTGCCAGCAGTCCCGGAGACAGGGAAGATCAGCCCCAGCATTTT	.	TRBJ1-5	TRBV27	TRBD1	15
CASSYAGLEAFF	TGTGCCAGCAGTTACGCGGGGCTGGAAGCTTTCTTT	.	TRBJ1-1	TRBV6-5	.	12
CATSSRGGGRNIQYF	TGTGCCACCAGCAGTCGTGGTGGGGGGAGGAACATTCAGTACTTC	few	TRBJ2-4	TRBV15	.	15
CASSLGRQGTYNEQFF	TGTGCCAGCAGCTTAGGACGACAGGGGACCTACAATGAGCAGTTCTTC	.	TRBJ2-1	TRBV7-9	TRBD1	16
CASSLRGLAGGGGTQYF	TGTGCCAGCAGCCTGCGCGGGCTAGCGGGAGGAGGGGGGACCCAGTACTTC	.	TRBJ2-5	TRBV9	TRBD2	17
CASSFGQGAFGNTIYF	TGTGCCAGCAGCTTCGGACAGGGGGCCTTTGGAAACACCATATATTTT	.	TRBJ1-3	TRBV7-9	TRBD1	16
CASSSAGDNSPLHF	TGTGCCAGCAGTTCCGCGGGTGATAATTCACCCCTCCACTTT	few	TRBJ1-6	TRBV27	.	14
CASSQGPGLGIQYF	TGTGCCAGCAGCCAAGGGCCGGGTCTCGGGATTCAGTACTTC	.	TRBJ2-4	TRBV3-1/TRBV3-2	.	14
CASRDRGFTETQYF	TGTGCCAGCAGGGACAGGGGGTTCACGGAGACCCAGTACTTC	.	TRBJ2-5	TRBV27	TRBD1	14
CASSLRGWLAGENEQFF	TGTGCCAGCAGCTTAAGGGGGTGGCTAGCGGGAGAAAATGAGCAGTTCTTC	.	TRBJ2-1	TRBV7-3	TRBD2	17
CASSRQENQPQHF	TGTGCCAGCAGCCGACAGGAGAATCAGCCCCAGCATTTT	.	TRBJ1-5	TRBV7-9	.	13
CASSIQGANYGYTF	TGTGCCAGCTCAATCCAGGGGGCCAACTATGGCTACACCTTC	.	TRBJ1-2	TRBV18	TRBD1	14
CASSLKILSGNGRETQYF	TGTGCCAGCAGCTTAAAGATTTTAAGCGGTAACGGGCGGGAGACCCAGTACTTC	.	TRBJ2-5	TRBV7-8	.	18
CASSYRTRGNEQFF	TGTGCCAGCAGTTACCGAACTAGAGGCAATGAGCAGTTCTTC	.	TRBJ2-1	TRBV6-6	.	14
CASSPPSGANTGELFF	TGTGCCAGCAGCCCGCCGAGCGGGGCGAACACCGGGGAGCTGTTTTTT	.	TRBJ2-2	TRBV3-1/TRBV3-2	TRBD2	16